Listed below are T cell receptor beta chains from one sample, sequenced in a study of blood T cells in healthy people across ages. TCRdb reanalysed the 5' RACE reads using MiXCR and keeps one entry per CDR3 protein. Of about 1.7 million distinct CDR3 sequences listed, approximately 30% were seen once; the top ten hold 7.7%. Sample: blood. These receptors were collected from a woman in her 30s in good health. Each CDR3 is given with its conserved first and last residue. The D gene is left open where the match is weak. A row's size may be missing; if present it is once, few, many or a size class.

TRBV20-1	NA	TRBD2	TRBJ2-1	TGCAGTGCTTTGACTAGCGGGGGCCGAAACAATGAGCAGTTCTTC	CSALTSGGRNNEQFF
TRBV18	NA	TRBD1	TRBJ1-5	TGTGCCAGCTCACTGTCACAGGGGGTAAGGTCCAATCAGCCCCAGCATTTT	CASSLSQGVRSNQPQHF
TRBV2	NA	NA	TRBJ1-1	TGTGCCACCTTGGGGGAGGACACTGAAGCTTTCTTT	CATLGEDTEAFF
TRBV18	once	NA	TRBJ2-3	TGTGCCAGCTCACCGGTGGGGACCTCCCTGCAGTATTTT	CASSPVGTSLQYF
TRBV12-3/TRBV12-4	NA	TRBD2	TRBJ2-5	TGTGCCAGCAGTTTATGGCTAGCGGGAGTGGCTGGGACCCAGTACTTC	CASSLWLAGVAGTQYF
TRBV6-5	NA	TRBD1	TRBJ1-2	TGTGCCAGCAGGCGGACAGGGGGGACCTATGGCTACACCTTC	CASRRTGGTYGYTF
TRBV4-1	NA	TRBD1	TRBJ1-1	TGCGCCAGCAGCCAAGACAGGGGGTCTATTTACGGCACTGAAGCTTTCTTT	CASSQDRGSIYGTEAFF
TRBV6-1	many	TRBD2	TRBJ2-5	TGTGCCAGCAGTGCTTCTTCTAGCGGTGCTCAAGAGACCCAGTACTTC	CASSASSSGAQETQYF
TRBV29-1	NA	TRBD2	TRBJ2-5	TGCAGCGCAGTGGGGACTAGCGGGGTTCTTGAGCAGTACTTC	CSAVGTSGVLEQYF
TRBV7-7	NA	NA	TRBJ2-5	TGTGCCAGCAGCTTAGTCGGTAGTGGAGAGGAGACCCAGTACTTC	CASSLVGSGEETQYF
TRBV5-1	once	NA	TRBJ2-1	TGCGCCAGCACCGGACTGGGGCATCACAATGAGCAGTTCTTC	CASTGLGHHNEQFF
TRBV14	NA	NA	TRBJ1-2	TGTGCCAGCAGCCAACTGGAGGCCTACACCTTC	CASSQLEAYTF
TRBV19	few	NA	TRBJ2-5	TGTGCCAGTAGTCCTCCAGGGAGGGGGGGGACCCAGTACTTC	CASSPPGRGGTQYF
TRBV28	many	TRBD2	TRBJ2-1	TGTGCCAGCAGCCGAGCGGGGATCTCCTACAATGAGCAGTTCTTC	CASSRAGISYNEQFF
TRBV12-3/TRBV12-4	few	TRBD1	TRBJ2-3	TGTGCCAGCAAGTATGGCAGGGGGTTTTACCGCTCCAGCCCAGATACGCAGTATTTT	CASKYGRGFYRSSPDTQYF
TRBV12-3/TRBV12-4	NA	NA	TRBJ1-3	TGTGCCAGCAGTTTTGAGGGTGTCACCATATATTTT	CASSFEGVTIYF
TRBV7-2	NA	NA	TRBJ1-5	TGTGCCAGCAGCTTAATGAAGGCTAGCAATCAGCCCCAGCATTTT	CASSLMKASNQPQHF
TRBV7-8	NA	NA	TRBJ2-3	TGTGCCAGCAGCATAGATGTGACAGATACGCAGTATTTT	CASSIDVTDTQYF
TRBV6-2/TRBV6-3	NA	NA	TRBJ2-7	TGTGCCAGCAGGGGAACACTCTCCTACAATGAGCAGTACTTC	CASRGTLSYNEQYF
TRBV5-1	NA	TRBD2	TRBJ2-3	TGCGCCACCGCGGGGGAAGGCACAGATACGCAGTATTTT	CATAGEGTDTQYF
TRBV24-1	NA	NA	TRBJ2-1	TGTGCCACCAGTGTTTCGGAGAGCTCCTACAATGAGCAGTTCTTC	CATSVSESSYNEQFF
TRBV6-6	many	TRBD1	TRBJ1-5	TGTGCCAGCAGTTACCCAGGGACAGGGTATCAGCCCCAGCATTTT	CASSYPGTGYQPQHF
TRBV7-9	few	NA	TRBJ2-1	TGTGCCAGCAGCCCTCCAGGAGGCGACTCCTACAATGAGCAGTTCTTC	CASSPPGGDSYNEQFF
TRBV29-1	many	NA	TRBJ2-1	TGCAGCGTTGTAGGGCAGAATGCTTACAATGAGCAGTTCTTC	CSVVGQNAYNEQFF
TRBV28	once	NA	TRBJ2-7	TGTGCCAGCAGGTCGGGGCAGCCCTACGAGCAGTACTTC	CASRSGQPYEQYF
TRBV5-1	NA	TRBD1	TRBJ1-2	TGCGCCAGCAGCTGGACTGGACAGGGTTTTGGCTACACCTTC	CASSWTGQGFGYTF
TRBV7-2	NA	TRBD2	TRBJ2-4	TGTGCCAGCAGCTTACGCCCTAGCGGGGGCCGGAACATTCAGTACTTC	CASSLRPSGGRNIQYF
TRBV7-9	few	NA	TRBJ2-7	TGTGCCAGCAGCTATACGGACGGTCCCTACGAGCAGTACTTC	CASSYTDGPYEQYF
TRBV11-2	NA	NA	TRBJ2-1	TGTGCCAGCAGCTTAGTCACCGGGCAGCGAGACTACAATGAGCAGTTCTTC	CASSLVTGQRDYNEQFF
TRBV20-1	many	NA	TRBJ2-3	TGCAGTGCTGCCCCGGGACCGAGCCCCACAGATACGCAGTATTTT	CSAAPGPSPTDTQYF
TRBV20-1	NA	NA	TRBJ2-3	TGCAGTGCTGGACCTAGCCTGGACACAGATACGCAGTATTTT	CSAGPSLDTDTQYF
TRBV5-4	NA	TRBD1	TRBJ2-7	TGTGCCAGCAGCGCGACAGGGGTTTCCTACGAGCAGTACTTC	CASSATGVSYEQYF
TRBV30	NA	NA	TRBJ2-7	TGTGCCTGGAGTGTACCCCCCTTCGCCTCCTACGAGCAGTACTTC	CAWSVPPFASYEQYF
TRBV6-2/TRBV6-3	few	TRBD2	TRBJ2-7	TGTGCCAGCCATCGGGACGCAGCGGGAGTCATCGAGCAGTACTTC	CASHRDAAGVIEQYF
TRBV28	NA	TRBD1	TRBJ2-3	TGTGCCAGCACATTTTGGTCGGAAGGGACAGGGGTCACAGATACGCAGTATTTT	CASTFWSEGTGVTDTQYF
TRBV10-3	NA	NA	TRBJ1-1	TGTGCCATCAGTGCTGTTGATGGGGGAACTGAAGCTTTCTTT	CAISAVDGGTEAFF
TRBV7-9	few	TRBD1	TRBJ2-5	TGTGCCAGCAGCCCCTTGACAGGGGGCCCCAATGAGCAGTACTTC	CASSPLTGGPNEQYF
TRBV28	NA	NA	TRBJ1-2	TGTGCCAGCAGTTTCCAGGGGCTCGGCTATGGCTACACCTTC	CASSFQGLGYGYTF
TRBV28	few	TRBD1	TRBJ2-5	TGTGCCAGCAGTGATCAGGGGGCTACAGAGACCCAGTACTTC	CASSDQGATETQYF
TRBV29-1	NA	TRBD1	TRBJ2-7	TGCAGCGTTGGAGGACAGGGTTTGGACGAGCAGTACTTC	CSVGGQGLDEQYF
TRBV5-1	once	NA	TRBJ2-3	TGCGCCAACAGCATACGACAGATCACAGATACGCAGTATTTT	CANSIRQITDTQYF
TRBV5-1	NA	NA	TRBJ2-1	TGCGCCAGCAGCTGGGAGAAGGGTGAGCAGTTCTTC	CASSWEKGEQFF
TRBV20-1	many	NA	TRBJ2-5	TGCAGTGCTAGAGTCAGGACTCGTCAAGAGACCCAGTACTTC	CSARVRTRQETQYF
TRBV27	few	NA	TRBJ2-7	TGTGCCAGCATGGGACCAGCCTACGAGCAGTACTTC	CASMGPAYEQYF
TRBV5-1	few	TRBD2	TRBJ2-7	TGCGCCAGCAGCCCCCAAGCGGGGGGAAACGAGCAGTACTTC	CASSPQAGGNEQYF
TRBV13	many	NA	TRBJ2-7	TGTGCCAGCAGCCCCTCCGCCTTACGACAAGACGAGCAGTACTTC	CASSPSALRQDEQYF
TRBV27	NA	NA	TRBJ1-1	TGTGCCAGCAGTTTAACCGGGGGCGGGAGGACTGAAGCTTTCTTT	CASSLTGGGRTEAFF
TRBV7-9	few	NA	TRBJ2-3	TGTGCCAGCAGCTTGGACTCTCTCATCACAGATACGCAGTATTTT	CASSLDSLITDTQYF
TRBV28	NA	NA	TRBJ2-5	TGTGCCAGCAGGGGGGGGACACACCAAGAGACCCAGTACTTC	CASRGGTHQETQYF
TRBV5-1	NA	TRBD2	TRBJ2-7	TGCGCCAGCAGCTCCCAACTAGCGTCAAGCGAGCAGTACTTC	CASSSQLASSEQYF
TRBV12-3/TRBV12-4	NA	NA	TRBJ1-4	TGTGCCAGCAGTTTGCGGGGGAAGCTTCCTAATGAAAAACTGTTTTTT	CASSLRGKLPNEKLFF
TRBV11-2	few	NA	TRBJ2-5	TGTGTCAGCAGCTTAGATTCGGAAGAGACCCAGTACTTC	CVSSLDSEETQYF
TRBV20-1	few	TRBD2	TRBJ2-1	TGCAGTGCTTTATTAGCGGGGGCCAACAATGAGCAGTTCTTC	CSALLAGANNEQFF
TRBV12-3/TRBV12-4	NA	NA	TRBJ2-1	TGTGCCAGCAGTCCTGCGGGAAGGCTAGCGATCAATGAGCAGTTCTTC	CASSPAGRLAINEQFF
TRBV20-1	once	TRBD1	TRBJ1-5	TGCAGTGCTAGATCCACCGGGACAGGGGGGTTGGCCCAGCATTTT	CSARSTGTGGLAQHF
TRBV24-1	NA	TRBD2	TRBJ2-1	TGTGCCACCAGTGATTCCCCCGGGACTAGGGTTGAGCAGTTCTTC	CATSDSPGTRVEQFF
TRBV6-2/TRBV6-3	many	NA	TRBJ2-3	TGTGCCAGCAGTGACAGAAAGAGTCGAGCTACAGATACGCAGTATTTT	CASSDRKSRATDTQYF